The rows below give T cell receptor beta chains drawn from one sample of a study of shared clonotypes between healthy human individuals. Profiled with immunoSEQ multiplex PCR; TCRdb holds only in-frame clones, not every one. The sample shows around 600,000 clones, 85% to 95% of them seen only once. The material sequenced was naive CD8+ T cells sorted from blood. The receptors here all came from a woman aged 25 to 39 in good health. Each CDR3 is given with its conserved first and last residue. Each record gives: clone size, D gene, V gene, J gene, CDR3 protein, CDR3 DNA. D genes are given only for firm matches. The size of a clone is reported for some rows only, either as once, few or many, or as a class for expanded clones.

-	TRBD2	TRBV13	TRBJ2-1	CASSLLLADYNEQFF	TGTGCCAGCAGCTTACTACTAGCGGACTACAATGAGCAGTTCTTC
-	-	TRBV9	TRBJ2-1	CASNPGRGPYNEQFF	TGTGCCAGCAACCCCGGGAGGGGGCCGTACAATGAGCAGTTCTTC
-	-	TRBV5-1	TRBJ1-1	CASSPTGGLNTEAFF	TGCGCCAGCAGCCCCACGGGGGGGTTGAACACTGAAGCTTTCTTT
-	-	TRBV15	TRBJ2-7	CATSPGTPEQYF	TGTGCCACCAGCCCCGGGACTCCCGAGCAGTACTTC
-	-	TRBV4-1	TRBJ2-2	CASSQAAFDTGELFF	TGCGCCAGCAGCCAAGCCGCCTTTGACACCGGGGAGCTGTTTTTT
-	-	TRBV5-4	TRBJ1-2	CASSSSVANYGYTF	TGTGCCAGCAGCTCGTCGGTTGCTAACTATGGCTACACCTTC
-	-	TRBV7-8	TRBJ2-5	CASTRERGVSWETQYF	TGTGCCAGCACAAGAGAGAGGGGGGTGTCCTGGGAGACCCAGTACTTC
-	-	TRBV28	TRBJ1-3	CASSSIWGTKSSGNTIYF	TGTGCCAGCAGTTCCATATGGGGGACGAAGAGCTCTGGAAACACCATATATTTT
-	-	TRBV10-1	TRBJ2-7	CASSDSDEQYF	TGCGCCAGCAGTGATTCTGACGAGCAGTACTTC
-	TRBD1	TRBV29-1	TRBJ1-1	CSVETNYRGTEAFF	TGCAGCGTTGAAACAAACTACAGGGGGACTGAAGCTTTCTTT
once	TRBD2	TRBV7-9	TRBJ2-1	CASSALEGLAYNEQFF	TGTGCCAGCAGCGCCCTGGAGGGACTAGCTTACAATGAGCAGTTCTTC
-	-	TRBV5-1	TRBJ2-3	CASSLAGGSGTDTQYF	TGCGCCAGCAGCTTGGCCGGTGGCTCCGGCACAGATACGCAGTATTTT
-	-	TRBV28	TRBJ2-7	CASRASGNPYEQYF	TGTGCCAGCAGGGCCTCTGGGAACCCCTACGAGCAGTACTTC
-	-	TRBV25-1	TRBJ2-1	CASSVSNEQFF	TGTGCCAGCAGTGTCTCCAATGAGCAGTTCTTC
-	TRBD1	TRBV27	TRBJ1-2	CASSPQGVYGYTF	TGTGCCAGCAGTCCTCAGGGGGTCTATGGCTACACCTTC
-	TRBD2	TRBV13	TRBJ2-1	CASSEAIAGGSNEQFF	TGTGCCAGCAGCGAGGCGATAGCGGGAGGATCGAATGAGCAGTTCTTC
-	-	TRBV7-6	TRBJ2-7	CASSFSDGNYEQYF	TGTGCCAGCAGCTTTTCGGACGGAAACTACGAGCAGTACTTC
-	TRBD2	TRBV29-1	TRBJ2-3	CSVEGLGEGDTQYF	TGCAGCGTTGAGGGGTTGGGGGAGGGAGATACGCAGTATTTT
-	TRBD1	TRBV7-8	TRBJ2-7	CASSLGTGGFEQYF	TGTGCCAGCAGCTTAGGGACAGGGGGTTTTGAGCAGTACTTC
-	TRBD1	TRBV6-5	TRBJ2-1	CASSRQGDQFF	TGTGCCAGCAGTCGACAGGGCGATCAGTTCTTC
-	TRBD1	TRBV7-9	TRBJ2-2	CASSDFPGGSGELFF	TGTGCCAGCAGCGACTTTCCAGGGGGTTCCGGGGAGCTGTTTTTT
-	TRBD2	TRBV13	TRBJ2-7	CASSFASGISYEQYF	TGTGCCAGCAGCTTCGCTAGCGGGATCTCCTACGAGCAGTACTTC